This T cell receptor (beta chain) was obtained from a study of beta chain features in type 1 diabetes. Every bit of the isolated RNA underwent reverse transcription, so sequencing read expressed TCRB transcripts. Sequencing used immunoSEQ multiplex PCR; TCRdb keeps in-frame clones, though not all of them. Among around 200,000 clones listed, 10% to 15% were seen once. The ends were cut back, 6 bases at V and 4 bases at J, with 12 bases in the middle. The germline gives CDR1 KGHSH, CDR2 LQKENI. The CDR3 is 13 amino acids. This clone was seen a few times. The antigen is not known. Study-wide results and limits: Patients' naive, central memory and Treg TCRB repertoires seemed closer to one another than those of healthy donors.

Blood was collected once per donor into heparin, averaging roughly 110 mL. Based on CD45RO/CCR7/CD25/CD127/CD95/CD27, CD4+ regulatory, stem cell-like memory, naive and central memory cells were sorted. Material: central memory CD4+ T cells from blood. This clonotype was sampled from a woman in her late teens or twenties in good health. The rearrangement links TRBV18 to TRBJ1-1, with a weak D call TRBD1 (6 bases). Here the CDR3 reads CASSLDSPTEAFF. CDR3 in DNA: TGTGCCAGCTCGTTGGACAGCCCCACTGAAGCTTTCTTT.